The 28 T cell receptor beta chains below all came from one sample that was sequenced in a study of OX40 agonist ivuxolimab in advanced cancers. The protocol was immunoSEQ multiplex PCR, while the TCRdb copy is restricted to in-frame clones and leaves out a portion. This sample has 60,000 to 100,000 clones; roughly 80% occur once, and the top ten carry approximately 0.51%. The sample in question was CD4+ or CD8+ T cells sorted from blood, obtained in a trial of the OX40 agonist ivuxolimab. The receptors were gathered from an adult with an advanced solid tumor such as melanoma, head and neck, liver or kidney cancer.

The V call is TRBV5-6, the J call TRBJ2-5; no definite D call. The ends were cut back, 1 base at V and 2 bases at J, with 6 bases in the middle. Germline V gives CDR1 SGHDT, CDR2 YYEEEE. CDR3 length equals 13 residues. CDR3 nucleotide sequence: TGTGCCAGCAGCTTGCCGGTTCAAGAGACCCAGTACTTC. It encodes CASSLPVQETQYF.

V gene TRBV2 combines with J gene TRBJ2-3; tentative D call: TRBD2 (6 bases). The germline V gene has CDR1 SNHLY and CDR2 FYNNEI. The CDR3 totals 17 residues. V lost 7 bases and J lost 4, with 24 bases in between. CDR3 DNA: TGTGCCAGCACCCCTCATCGGGGGAGAGGGGCCGCAGATACGCAGTATTTT. Protein sequence: CASTPHRGRGAADTQYF. Full variable domain (outside the CDR3, taken from reference TRBV2 and TRBJ2-3): EPEVTQTPSHQVTQMGQEVILRCVPISNHLYFYWYRQILGQKVEFLVSFYNNEISEKSEIFDDQFSVERPDGSNFTLKIRSTKLEDSAMYFCASTPHRGRGAADTQYFGPGTRLTVL.

By share of the sample, this clone is medium-sized. The chain is built from TRBV2 and TRBJ1-6, with 8 bases lining up with TRBD1. V was pared by 7 bases and J by 9 bases, with 14 bases of the junction left unmatched. Germline CDR1 SNHLY, CDR2 FYNNEI. The CDR3 runs to 16 residues. Written as DNA, the CDR3 is TGTGCCAGCACCCGACAGGGGAAGGTTATTGGTTCACCCCTCCACTTT. Its translation: CASTRQGKVIGSPLHF.

A few counts support this clone. The genes are TRBV5-4 and TRBJ2-5; TRBD2 aligns across 14 bases. From germline, CDR1 is SGHNT and CDR2 YYREEE (reference sequence). This CDR3 has 15 amino acids. V shed 4 bases, J shed 4 bases, and the junction held 3 bases outside the gene matches. The CDR3 DNA reads as TGTGCCAGCAGCATCGGACTAGCGGGGGGAGAGACCCAGTACTTC. As protein: CASSIGLAGGETQYF.

J is TRBJ2-6 and V is TRBV5-4, with D perhaps TRBD2 (6 bases). V was trimmed by 4 bases and J by 2 bases, leaving 10 bases between them. The CDR3 loop spans 15 amino acids. Germline lookup yields CDR1 SGHNT and CDR2 YYREEE (reference sequence). The CDR3 DNA reads as TGTGCCAGCAGCGGGGGAGGTGCTGGGGCCAACGTCCTGACTTTC. Amino acid sequence: CASSGGGAGANVLTF. Using reference TRBV5-4 and TRBJ2-6 for the parts outside the CDR3, the full variable domain is ETGVTQSPTHLIKTRGQQVTLRCSSQSGHNTVSWYQQALGQGPQFIFQYYREEENGRGNFPPRFSGLQFPNYSSELNVNALELDDSALYLCASSGGGAGANVLTFGAGSRLTVL.

This clone was picked up one time. The chain combines TRBV2 with TRBJ2-3; 9 nucleotides align to TRBD1. CDR1 and CDR2 from the germline V gene are SNHLY and FYNNEI. The CDR3 sequence is 16 residues long. The trim removed 1 base at V and 4 bases at J, leaving 6 bases unmatched. CDR3 amino acids: CASSEVTGGSSDTQYF. CDR3 DNA sequence: TGTGCCAGCAGTGAAGTGACAGGGGGTAGTTCAGATACGCAGTATTTT.

This rearrangement joins TRBV5-1 to TRBJ2-7; D might be TRBD1 (6 bases). This CDR3 contains 13 residues. V dropped 1 base and J dropped 5 bases, with 10 bases sitting between them. CDR1 and CDR2 from the germline V gene are SGHRS and YFSETQ. CDR3 sequence reads: CASSLIQGHEQYF. Written as DNA, the CDR3 is TGCGCCAGCAGCTTGATACAGGGCCACGAGCAGTACTTC.

The chain combines TRBV4-1 with TRBJ1-3, with D possibly matching TRBD1 (5 bases). CDR1 MGHRA and CDR2 YSYEKL come from the germline V gene. Trimming left V 3 bases short and J 3 bases short, with 12 bases between. CDR3 size: 15 residues. Written as DNA, the CDR3 is TGCGCCAGCAGCCATCTAGGACAAGATGGAAACACCATATATTTT. Protein sequence: CASSHLGQDGNTIYF.

The gene calls are TRBV28 and TRBJ2-1; 8 bases align to TRBD2. Trimming at V came to 6 bases and at J to 8 bases, leaving 12 bases not matched to a gene. The CDR3 has 15 residues. Germline V gene data show CDR1 as MDHEN and CDR2 as SYDVKM. The CDR3 region has the DNA TGTGCCAGCAGACGAGCGGGAGACCTGGTCCATGAGCAGTTCTTC. Its translation is CASRRAGDLVHEQFF.

CDR3: CASSLSVNTEAFF. The CDR3 DNA sequence: TGTGCCAGCAGCTTATCAGTGAACACTGAAGCTTTCTTT. The rearrangement links TRBV5-8 to TRBJ1-1; D remains ambiguous. The germline gives CDR1 SGHTS, CDR2 YDEGEE. V was pared by 2 bases and J by 0 bases, with 5 bases between. The CDR3 contains 13 residues.

A word on this clone: The sample has other DNA sequences that encode this CDR3 too. The V and J genes are TRBV7-9 and TRBJ1-4; 7 nucleotides agree with TRBD1. Germline CDR1 reads SEHNR; CDR2 reads FQNEAQ (reference sequence). Trimming at V came to 5 bases and at J to 5 bases, leaving 8 bases not matched to a gene. The CDR3 is 15 residues long. The CDR3 coding sequence is TGTGCCAGCAGCCAAGGGCAGGGGGGGAATGAAAAACTGTTTTTT. Amino acid sequence: CASSQGQGGNEKLFF. Supplemented by reference TRBV7-9 and TRBJ1-4, the full variable domain reads DTGVSQNPRHKITKRGQNVTFRCDPISEHNRLYWYRQTLGQGPEFLTYFQNEAQLEKSRLLSDRFSAERPKGSFSTLEIQRTEQGDSAMYLCASSQGQGGNEKLFFGSGTQLSVL.

The table lists this clone with a few counts. The chain joins TRBV19 to TRBJ1-1; 12 nucleotides match TRBD1. This CDR3 is 16 amino acids long. With 5 bases clipped from V and 3 bases from J, the junction kept 7 bases outside the gene matches. The V gene's germline CDR1 is LNHDA and CDR2 SQIVND (reference sequence). The CDR3 region is CASSAGTGGVDTEAFF. CDR3 coding DNA: TGTGCCAGTAGTGCCGGGACAGGGGGCGTAGACACTGAAGCTTTCTTT.

V gene TRBV7-2 combines with J gene TRBJ1-5; TRBD1 might be the D (5 bases). This CDR3 has 15 residues. Trimming shortened V by 5 bases and J by 2 bases, and 13 bases separated the two germline ends. CDR1 and CDR2 (germline): SGHTA, FQGNSA. The CDR3 coding sequence is TGTGCCAGCAGCCGAGACCTGGGGGGCAATCAGCCCCAGCATTTT. This encodes CASSRDLGGNQPQHF.

The genes are TRBV30 and TRBJ1-5; D may be TRBD1 (6 bases). Germline loops: CDR1 GTSNPN, CDR2 SVGIG (reference sequence). The CDR3 loop spans 15 amino acids. Trimming pared 0 bases from V and 9 bases from J, leaving 18 bases between. The CDR3 loop reads CAWSVPMTGGLPQHF. As DNA, the CDR3 is TGTGCCTGGAGTGTACCGATGACAGGAGGGTTGCCCCAGCATTTT.

On this clone: This sample includes further DNA sequences coding for the same CDR3. This chain links TRBV11-1 with TRBJ1-5; 9 bases map to TRBD1. V dropped 5 bases and J dropped 0; count of bases not matched to a gene: 2. Germline V gene sequence: CDR1 SGHAT, CDR2 FQDESV (reference sequence). This CDR3 region has 15 residues. CDR3 region: CASSRTGDSNQPQHF. Written as DNA, the CDR3 is TGTGCCAGCAGCCGGACAGGGGATAGCAATCAGCCCCAGCATTTT.

The chain has TRBV18 and TRBJ1-6; TRBD1 agrees at 7 bases. This CDR3 is 16 amino acids long. With V trimmed by 4 bases and J by 5 bases, 8 bases remained unmatched. Germline lookup yields CDR1 KGHSH and CDR2 LQKENI. The CDR3 DNA is TGTGCCAGCTCACAGGAAGTGGGGACAGATAATTCACCCCTCCACTTT. Protein: CASSQEVGTDNSPLHF.

This chain connects TRBV28 to TRBJ1-3; D uncertain. From germline, CDR1 is MDHEN and CDR2 SYDVKM. Trimming took off 1 base at V and 3 bases at J, with 7 bases between the two ends. CDR3 length equals 14 residues. CDR3 amino acids: CASSLFRSGNTIYF. CDR3 DNA sequence: TGTGCCAGCAGTTTATTCAGGAGTGGAAACACCATATATTTT.

This sequence joins TRBV5-5 and TRBJ2-2; possible D gene TRBD1, 6 bases. Germline CDR1 is SGHKS and CDR2 is YYEKEE (reference sequence). Deletions cut 1 base from V and 8 bases from J, with 12 bases between. CDR3 length equals 14 residues. CDR3 bases: TGTGCCAGCAGCTTGTCACAGGGTTTGGGGGAGCTGTTTTTT. Protein: CASSLSQGLGELFF.

This clone was found once. This rearrangement joins TRBV5-1 to TRBJ1-5; no definite D call. The CDR3 is 14 residues long. CDR1 SGHRS and CDR2 YFSETQ come from the germline V gene. The germline V and J ends were trimmed by 0 bases and 4 bases, with 8 bases remaining between them. CDR3 amino acids: CASSLEGRNQPQHF. The CDR3, as DNA: TGCGCCAGCAGCTTGGAGGGAAGGAATCAGCCCCAGCATTTT.

This sequence joins TRBV4-3 and TRBJ2-3; tentative D call: TRBD2 (7 bases). V lost 3 bases to trimming and J lost 4 bases, with 14 bases between them. The length of the CDR3 is 15 residues. The V gene's germline CDR1 is LGHNA and CDR2 YSLEER. CDR3 loop: CASSHPGGLPDTQYF. In DNA, the CDR3 is TGCGCCAGCAGCCATCCGGGGGGCCTCCCAGATACGCAGTATTTT.

This chain links TRBV9 with TRBJ2-3; 9 bases agree with TRBD2. The V gene's germline CDR1 is SGDLS and CDR2 YYNGEE. With V trimmed by 6 bases and J by 5 bases, 13 bases remained unmatched. This CDR3 region has 16 residues. The CDR3 DNA sequence: TGTGCCAGCACCTGGCAGGCGGGAGGGCCTGGAGATACGCAGTATTTT. This gives the protein CASTWQAGGPGDTQYF.

Comments on this clone: At one of its ends the junction is not consistent with the germline gene, which may arise from a read error. Other DNA sequences in the sample encode the same CDR3. The chain links TRBV29-1 to TRBJ1-5; TRBD1 might be the D (5 bases). In germline, CDR1 is SQVTM, CDR2 ANQGSEA. This CDR3 contains 13 residues. The CDR3 region has the DNA TGTAGCGTCGATCAGGGTCCGGGTCAGCCCCAGCATTTT. Its protein is CSVDQGPGQPQHF.

This clone showed up just a few times. The chain has TRBV10-3 and TRBJ2-5, with D uncertain. The germline V gene has CDR1 ENHRY and CDR2 SYGVKD. With 5 bases removed from V and 5 bases from J, the gap between germline ends came to 12 bases. The CDR3 sequence is 13 residues long. CDR3 nucleotides: TGTGCCATCAGTCGCCAGGTCGAGGAGACCCAGTACTTC. Its translation is CAISRQVEETQYF.

This clone is judged medium-sized. The chain uses TRBV7-8 and TRBJ2-1, with 8 nucleotides matching TRBD1. With V trimmed by 3 bases and J by 5 bases, 6 bases remained unmatched. The CDR3 is 15 amino acids. Germline V lookup: CDR1 SGHVS, CDR2 FQNEAQ. The CDR3 bases are TGTGCCAGCAGCTTGACAGGGGTGGTTAACAATGAGCAGTTCTTC. Encoded protein: CASSLTGVVNNEQFF.

The V gene is TRBV6-6, the J gene TRBJ1-2; D not certain. This CDR3 region has 13 residues. V was cut by 5 bases and J by 7 bases, with 14 bases left in between. The germline V gene has CDR1 MNHNY and CDR2 SVGAGI (reference sequence). CDR3 amino acids: CASSLPNEPGYTF. The CDR3 DNA reads TGTGCCAGCAGTCTGCCGAACGAGCCTGGCTACACCTTC.

This chain links TRBV30 with TRBJ2-1; D gene unclear. Germline V gene sequence: CDR1 GTSNPN, CDR2 SVGIG (reference sequence). Trimming removed 0 bases at V and 9 bases at J, with 15 bases between. The CDR3 extends over 14 amino acids. The CDR3, as DNA: TGTGCCTGGAGTGTACGGTGGGTTAATGGTGAGCAGTTCTTC. Translation: CAWSVRWVNGEQFF.

The chain links TRBV11-3 to TRBJ2-1; 8 nucleotides match TRBD1. Germline CDR1 SGHNT, CDR2 YENEEA. The CDR3 sequence is 20 residues long. The V and J ends lost 0 bases and 3 bases, in that order; junction bases with no gene match: 16. The CDR3 sequence is CASSLDQGASGPGDYNEQFF. Written as DNA, the CDR3 is TGTGCCAGCAGCTTAGATCAGGGGGCTTCGGGGCCGGGCGACTACAATGAGCAGTTCTTC.

With respect to this clone: In the same sample, other DNA sequences code for this CDR3. The chain couples TRBV7-2 to TRBJ2-7; TRBD2 matches 7 bases. The CDR3 length is 12 residues. Germline assignment: CDR1 SGHTA and CDR2 FQGNSA. The trim removed 5 bases at V and 3 bases at J, leaving 1 base unmatched. This CDR3 is CASSRTSYEQYF. CDR3 coding DNA: TGTGCCAGCAGCCGGACTAGCTACGAGCAGTACTTC. The full variable domain, completed using reference TRBV7-2 and TRBJ2-7, is GAGVSQSPSNKVTEKGKDVELRCDPISGHTALYWYRQSLGQGLEFLIYFQGNSAPDKSGLPSDRFSAERTGGSVSTLTIQRTQQEDSAVYLCASSRTSYEQYFGPGTRLTVT.